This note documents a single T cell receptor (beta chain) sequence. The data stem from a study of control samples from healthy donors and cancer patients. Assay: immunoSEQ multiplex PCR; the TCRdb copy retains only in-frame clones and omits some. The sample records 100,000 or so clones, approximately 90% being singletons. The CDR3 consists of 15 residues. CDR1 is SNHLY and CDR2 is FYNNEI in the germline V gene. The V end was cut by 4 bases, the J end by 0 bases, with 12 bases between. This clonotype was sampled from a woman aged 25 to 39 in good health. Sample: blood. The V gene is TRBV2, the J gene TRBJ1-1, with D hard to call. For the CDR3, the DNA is TGTGCCAGCAGTGGTCTCGAAGGCATGAACACTGAAGCTTTCTTT. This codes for CASSGLEGMNTEAFF.